The rows below give T cell receptor beta chains drawn from one sample of a study of T cell repertoires in cytomegalovirus infection. No antigen has been identified for these receptors. TCRdb itself ran the reads through MiXCR, one entry per CDR3 protein. The sample includes some 940,000 distinct CDR3 sequences, less than 40% of them seen just once. The sequences come from cultured CD8+ T cells from PBMCs, collected from culture after CMV antigen stimulation. Source of these receptors: a human donor in good health (CMV status not recorded). Some clones in this sample may be carry-over from other donors' samples. Each CDR3 is given without its conserved first and last residue.

CDR3aa,v_gene,j_gene
ASSLGGPNTLETQY,TRBV7-6,TRBJ2-5
AIRTGKETQY,TRBV10-3,TRBJ2-5
ASSLSRGDTQY,TRBV27,TRBJ2-3
ASSDPGEATEAF,TRBV6-1,TRBJ1-1
SVVSGLEQAEQY,TRBV29-1,TRBJ2-7
ASDQSNAPGQY,TRBV12-3/TRBV12-4,TRBJ2-3
ASSQDPPGQGSETQY,TRBV4-1,TRBJ2-5
ASSEGTGGMGDGYT,TRBV2,TRBJ1-2
ASSLDHRQAGLGQYEQF,TRBV7-2,TRBJ2-1
ASSVPVHPTAGSSYEQY,TRBV5-1,TRBJ2-7
ASSLTGTGESYGYT,TRBV4-1,TRBJ1-2
ASSYVTGVRETEAF,TRBV6-2/TRBV6-3,TRBJ1-1
ASSGTGGGEQF,TRBV12-3/TRBV12-4,TRBJ2-1
ASSRSGGSLGSGELF,TRBV4-1,TRBJ2-2
ASSRRAGGTNTGELF,TRBV7-8,TRBJ2-2
ASSDPGQGISEAF,TRBV2,TRBJ1-1
ASTPGDSFSGLAGKETQY,TRBV28,TRBJ2-5
ATSDSATTTDTQY,TRBV24-1,TRBJ2-3
ASTLDRYSNQPQH,TRBV28,TRBJ1-5
ASSPQGARIEQF,TRBV7-9,TRBJ2-1
ASSPGYVAGSKGYT,TRBV7-9,TRBJ1-2
ASSRLAGGPYNEQF,TRBV4-1,TRBJ2-1
ASSSRESEAF,TRBV5-1,TRBJ1-1
ASSSSLAVVSY,TRBV7-8,TRBJ2-3
ASGGLSPNEKLF,TRBV12-3/TRBV12-4,TRBJ1-4
ASGRPGTGLNYGYT,TRBV12-3/TRBV12-4,TRBJ1-2
VSSLAGQAYTEAF,TRBV5-3,TRBJ1-1
ATGLGTGKLSGNTIY,TRBV15,TRBJ1-3
ASSVARGLAGGRTYNEQF,TRBV9,TRBJ2-1
ASSLGGMWGAF,TRBV7-2,TRBJ1-1
ASSLKSRTYGYT,TRBV28,TRBJ1-2
ASSPRGGSYEQY,TRBV4-1,TRBJ2-7
AIRAPGQGADTQY,TRBV10-3,TRBJ2-3
ASSLSKEVKDYGYT,TRBV7-9,TRBJ1-2
ASSIVFGRDEQF,TRBV19,TRBJ2-1
ASERVDQTQY,TRBV7-9,TRBJ2-3
ASSLTPGGTGELF,TRBV12-3/TRBV12-4,TRBJ2-2
ASSEYFVGPVGNTIY,TRBV25-1,TRBJ1-3
ASSSGDLRVNTQY,TRBV12-3/TRBV12-4,TRBJ2-3
ASSPGTGGYYGYT,TRBV2,TRBJ1-2
ASSEYYGGGTEAF,TRBV6-1,TRBJ1-1
ASSFSRKEKLF,TRBV5-5,TRBJ1-4
SVFQTSGANVLT,TRBV29-1,TRBJ2-6
ASSQNLGAPGELF,TRBV4-1,TRBJ2-2
ASSLLAKDTQY,TRBV27,TRBJ2-3
ASSYGNRGYPNTEAF,TRBV6-5,TRBJ1-1
ASSPAWEETQY,TRBV7-9,TRBJ2-5